The 27 T cell receptor beta chains in this list originate from one sample, sequenced in a study of regulatory T cells in long-lasting Graves disease. Documented time point: persistent/refractory GD, antithyroid drugs over 5 years with positive TRAb. From PBMCs, RNA was extracted and then used to make the TCR library. Construction of the TCR beta libraries employed iRepertoire HTBI primers in conjunction with Arm-PCR of CDR3 regions. TCRdb re-called the multiplex PCR reads through MiXCR, storing one row per CDR3 protein. Of a few hundred thousand distinct CDR3 sequences listed, 23% are singletons. This specimen consisted of peripheral blood mononuclear cells (PBMCs), obtained when the disease was refractory, from a patient treated with antithyroid drugs. These receptors came from a female donor with Graves disease.

This clonotype has a handful of counts. The chain joins TRBV12-3 or TRBV12-4 to TRBJ2-7; the D gene is possibly TRBD2 (6 bases). The V gene lost 7 bases and the J gene lost 1 base, with 17 bases spanning the gap. There are 15 residues in the CDR3. The CDR3 nucleotides read TGTGCCAGCACCCCTCGCTCGGGGGAATCCTACGAGCAGTACTTC. This translates into CASTPRSGESYEQYF.

This clonotype was seen a handful of times. This sequence joins TRBV9 and TRBJ2-7; 7 bases are shared with TRBD2. V trimming: 0 bases; J trimming: 3 bases; junction bases outside the gene matches: 6. CDR1 is SGDLS and CDR2 is YYNGEE in the germline V gene. The CDR3 runs 15 residues. CDR3 in DNA: TGTGCCAGCAGCGTAGGCGGGAGTACGGACTACGAGCAGTACTTC. Translating gives CASSVGGSTDYEQYF.

This chain links TRBV7-8 with TRBJ2-5; possibly TRBD2 for D (6 bases). Per the germline V gene, CDR1 is SGHVS and CDR2 is FQNEAQ. V lost 0 bases and J lost 3, with 11 bases in between. This CDR3 has 15 amino acids. CDR3: CASSLAFKREETQYF. The CDR3 region has the DNA TGTGCCAGCAGCTTAGCGTTCAAGCGGGAAGAGACCCAGTACTTC.

This clonotype was counted a few times. The chain is built from TRBV6-1 and TRBJ1-2; D is unclear. V was cut by 6 bases and J by 4 bases, with 9 bases left in between. Per the germline V gene, CDR1 is MNHNS and CDR2 is SASEGT. The CDR3 runs 12 residues. The CDR3 bases are TGTGCCAGCAGCGCCGGGGTCTATGGCTACACCTTC. The encoded protein is CASSAGVYGYTF.

The chain recombines TRBV10-3 with TRBJ2-2; 9 nucleotides align to TRBD1. CDR1 and CDR2 (germline): ENHRY, SYGVKD. The CDR3 runs to 16 residues. The junction had 3 bases not matched to a gene; V was cut back by 4 bases and J by 0 bases. The CDR3 spells CAISGRQGANTGELFF. In nucleotides, the CDR3 is TGTGCCATCAGTGGAAGACAGGGGGCGAACACCGGGGAGCTGTTTTTT.

This clonotype appeared many times. The genes are TRBV27 and TRBJ1-5; D unresolved. With 6 bases removed from V and 1 base from J, the gap between germline ends came to 10 bases. The germline gives CDR1 MNHEY, CDR2 SMNVEV (reference sequence). The CDR3 length is 14 residues. The CDR3 region is CASRGTPSNQPQHF. For the CDR3, the DNA is TGTGCCAGCAGGGGTACCCCGAGCAATCAGCCCCAGCATTTT.

In its sample, this clonotype was seen a few times. The chain joins TRBV15 to TRBJ2-2, with a weak D call TRBD2 (5 bases). CDR3 length equals 17 residues. The V and J ends lost 8 bases and 2 bases respectively, with 21 bases between them. Germline assignment: CDR1 LNHNV and CDR2 YYDKDF (reference sequence). This CDR3 reads CATRTQADRDNTGELFF. The CDR3 DNA reads as TGTGCCACCCGGACTCAGGCGGACCGAGATAACACCGGGGAGCTGTTTTTT. Drawing the rest from reference TRBV15 and TRBJ2-2, the complete variable domain is DAMVIQNPRYQVTQFGKPVTLSCSQTLNHNVMYWYQQKSSQAPKLLFHYYDKDFNNEADTPDNFQSRRPNTSFCFLDIRSPGLGDTAMYLCATRTQADRDNTGELFFGEGSRLTVL.

This clonotype appeared many times. The chain couples TRBV7-2 to TRBJ2-7; 9 bases agree with TRBD2. The CDR3 runs to 16 residues. With 2 bases clipped from V and 3 bases from J, the junction kept 8 bases outside the gene matches. Germline CDR1 SGHTA, CDR2 FQGNSA. The CDR3 DNA is TGTGCCAGCAGCTTACGGTCTAGCGGGATCGGCTACGAGCAGTACTTC. Protein product: CASSLRSSGIGYEQYF.

The V and J genes are TRBV5-1 and TRBJ1-3, with D perhaps TRBD1 (5 bases). Deletions cut 2 bases from V and 0 bases from J, with 12 bases between. Germline V gives CDR1 SGHRS, CDR2 YFSETQ. This CDR3 is 16 amino acids long. This CDR3 is CASSFRDGSSGNTIYF. In DNA, the CDR3 is TGCGCCAGCAGCTTCCGGGACGGGAGCTCTGGAAACACCATATATTTT.

This clonotype appeared a few times. The rearrangement uses TRBV30 and TRBJ2-2; 7 nucleotides line up with TRBD1. The CDR3 spans 14 residues. Losses at the gene ends were 2 bases for V and 7 bases for J; bases not matched to a gene: 7. The V gene's germline CDR1 is GTSNPN and CDR2 SVGIG (reference sequence). This chain's CDR3 is CAWSSQGVIGELFF. CDR3 sequence (DNA): TGTGCCTGGAGTTCGCAGGGGGTGATCGGGGAGCTGTTTTTT.

V and J are TRBV5-1 and TRBJ2-5; D may be TRBD2 (6 bases). This CDR3 has 15 amino acids. Germline loops: CDR1 SGHRS, CDR2 YFSETQ. Trimming left V 6 bases short and J 2 bases short, with 17 bases between. The CDR3 DNA is TGCGCCAGCAAGTGGTCAAGCGGGCCTCAAGAGACCCAGTACTTC. This gives the protein CASKWSSGPQETQYF.

In this sample, this clonotype turned up a few times. This sequence joins TRBV2 and TRBJ1-3, with TRBD1 identical over 7 bases. CDR1 is SNHLY and CDR2 is FYNNEI in the germline V gene. V dropped 10 bases and J dropped 7; count of bases not matched to a gene: 7. CDR3 size: 12 residues. DNA of the CDR3: TGTGCCATCCTGGGACAGTGGAACACCATATATTTT. Translated, it gives CAILGQWNTIYF.

As for this clonotype: A single base separates this from a much larger clone, so it may be a read error. The CDR3 does not end in the conserved phenylalanine or tryptophan, so this is likely a read error. This rearrangement joins TRBV12-3 or TRBV12-4 to TRBJ1-1; perhaps TRBD1 as D (5 bases). The V end was cut by 2 bases, the J end by 1 base, with 11 bases between. This CDR3 comprises 15 residues. The CDR3 here is CASSLRGRTNTEAFL. In nucleotides, the CDR3 is TGTGCCAGCAGTTTAAGGGGACGGACGAACACTGAAGCTTTCCTT.

This clonotype was found many times. The V call is TRBV24-1, the J call TRBJ1-2, with D maybe TRBD1 (6 bases). The CDR3 consists of 14 residues. The V end was cut by 3 bases, the J end by 4 bases, with 11 bases between. The V gene's germline CDR1 is KGHDR and CDR2 SFDVKD. The chain's CDR3 is CATSDKGGSYGYTF. In DNA form, the CDR3 reads TGTGCCACCAGTGATAAAGGGGGATCCTATGGCTACACCTTC.

This clonotype was recorded at least ten times. The chain employs TRBV7-8 and TRBJ2-7; D may be TRBD2 (5 bases). The CDR3 loop spans 13 amino acids. V was trimmed by 4 bases and J by 6 bases, leaving 13 bases between them. Germline V gives CDR1 SGHVS, CDR2 FQNEAQ. The CDR3 nucleotides read TGTGCCAGCAGCTCCGGACCGACTATCGAGCAGTACTTC. Translated, it gives CASSSGPTIEQYF. The whole variable domain, filled in from reference TRBV7-8 and TRBJ2-7, reads GAGVSQSPRYKVAKRGQDVALRCDPISGHVSLFWYQQALGQGPEFLTYFQNEAQLDKSGLPSDRFFAERPEGSVSTLKIQRTQQEDSAVYLCASSSGPTIEQYFGPGTRLTVT.

In this sample, this clonotype turned up many times. The rearrangement joins TRBV6-1 to TRBJ1-4, with D hard to call. Trimming took 5 bases from V and 8 from J, leaving 15 bases between them. This CDR3 comprises 14 residues. Per the germline V gene, CDR1 is MNHNS and CDR2 is SASEGT. The CDR3 region has the DNA TGTGCCAGCAGTCGAATACCGGGCACGGAAAAACTGTTTTTT. As protein: CASSRIPGTEKLFF.

The chain has TRBV25-1 and TRBJ1-1; D not resolved. CDR1 is MGHDK, CDR2 SYGVNS, per germline. V gave up 1 base and J gave up 0 bases, with 9 bases separating them. This CDR3 is 15 amino acids long. The CDR3 nucleotides read TGTGCCAGCAGTGAATTTGGAGGCCTGAACACTGAAGCTTTCTTT. This translates into CASSEFGGLNTEAFF.

The gene calls are TRBV20-1 and TRBJ2-5; D is tentatively TRBD1 or TRBD2 (5 bases each). The ends were cut back, 6 bases at V and 5 bases at J, with 25 bases in the middle. Per the germline V gene, CDR1 is DFQATT and CDR2 is SNEGSKA (reference sequence). The CDR3 totals 16 residues. CDR3 nucleotides: TGCAGTGCAGGTCAGGCCCGTGGGGGAACGGACGAGACCCAGTACTTC. Translated: CSAGQARGGTDETQYF.

This chain connects TRBV29-1 to TRBJ1-1, with D perhaps TRBD1 (6 bases). Germline CDR1 and CDR2: SQVTM and ANQGSEA. Trimming stripped 4 bases from V and 3 bases from J, with 15 bases between. This CDR3 comprises 14 residues. The CDR3 region is CSVVKQGLDTEAFF. In nucleotides, the CDR3 is TGCAGCGTTGTCAAACAGGGACTGGACACTGAAGCTTTCTTT.

This clonotype was observed many times. This sequence joins TRBV3-1 and TRBJ1-6, with 8 bases fitting TRBD1. The V gene's germline CDR1 is LGHDT and CDR2 YNNKEL (reference sequence). The CDR3 has 15 residues. Trimming took 1 base from V and 7 from J; bases not matched to a gene: 3. The CDR3: CASSQGTGINSPLHF. CDR3 nucleotide sequence: TGTGCCAGCAGCCAAGGGACAGGGATAAATTCACCCCTCCACTTT.

This clonotype was counted only a few times. V usage is TRBV5-1 and J usage is TRBJ2-2; 11 bases match TRBD2. Germline CDR1 is SGHRS and CDR2 is YFSETQ. The V segment lost 0 bases and the J segment 6 bases; nucleotides outside the gene matches: 4. The CDR3 contains 16 residues. Written as DNA, the CDR3 is TGCGCCAGCAGCTTGGATAGCGGGAGGGCCGCCGGGGAGCTGTTTTTT. Protein sequence: CASSLDSGRAAGELFF.

The rearrangement joins TRBV20-1 to TRBJ2-5; D is uncertain. The ends were cut back, 3 bases at V and 4 bases at J, with 12 bases in the middle. CDR1 DFQATT and CDR2 SNEGSKA come from the germline V gene (reference sequence). This CDR3 has 13 residues. CDR3 loop: CSASRSSLETQYF. The CDR3 DNA sequence: TGCAGTGCTAGTCGATCGAGTCTAGAGACCCAGTACTTC.

The table lists this clonotype with many counts. The J gene is TRBJ2-5, the V gene TRBV27; D is uncertain. The germline V gene has CDR1 MNHEY and CDR2 SMNVEV (reference sequence). Between the trimmed V and J ends, which lost 6 bases and 3 bases, there was a span of 5 bases. The CDR3 sequence is 11 residues long. CDR3 coding DNA: TGTGCCAGCAGCACAAAAGAGACCCAGTACTTC. Translation gives CASSTKETQYF.

This clonotype showed up just a few times. The rearrangement joins TRBV5-1 to TRBJ2-7; a possible D gene is TRBD2 (6 bases). The V and J ends lost 5 bases and 6 bases respectively, with 18 bases between them. This CDR3 comprises 14 residues. CDR1 and CDR2 from the germline V gene are SGHRS and YFSETQ. The CDR3 DNA sequence: TGCGCCAGCAGTCAAGTTTCTAGCGAGCGCGAGCAGTACTTC. Translation gives CASSQVSSEREQYF.

This clonotype came up once. The V gene is TRBV5-1, the J gene TRBJ2-5, with 9 bases matching TRBD1. With V trimmed by 0 bases and J by 5 bases, 5 bases remained unmatched. The germline V gene has CDR1 SGHRS and CDR2 YFSETQ. The CDR3 has 15 residues. The CDR3 bases are TGCGCCAGCAGCTTGGACAGGGGGCGCGGGGAGACCCAGTACTTC. Its translation is CASSLDRGRGETQYF.

There are a few counts of this clonotype. The chain couples TRBV30 to TRBJ1-1; D unresolved. From germline, CDR1 is GTSNPN and CDR2 SVGIG (reference sequence). The ends were cut back, 0 bases at V and 1 base at J, with 6 bases in the middle. CDR3 length equals 13 residues. The CDR3 spells CAWSVAWNTEAFF. DNA for the CDR3: TGTGCCTGGAGTGTTGCCTGGAACACTGAAGCTTTCTTT.

For this clonotype: It may be a read error: a sequence one base away is much more abundant. The chain combines TRBV7-3 with TRBJ2-2, with D hard to call. CDR1 is SGHTA, CDR2 FQGTGA, per germline. V was shortened by 0 bases and J by 6 bases, with 11 bases between the two germline ends. The length of the CDR3 is 15 residues. The CDR3: CASSLTPSSPGELFF. In DNA, the CDR3 is TGTGCCAGCAGCTTAACCCCATCTAGTCCCGGGGAGCTGTTTTTT. Supplemented by reference TRBV7-3 and TRBJ2-2, the full variable domain reads GAGVSQTPSNKVTEKGKYVELRCDPISGHTALYWYRQSLGQGPEFLIYFQGTGAADDSGLPNDRFFAVRPEGSVSTLKIQRTERGDSAVYLCASSLTPSSPGELFFGEGSRLTVL.